These T cell receptor beta chains were read from a single sample in a study of blood T cell repertoires in COVID-19. TCRdb's table, derived via immunoSEQ multiplex PCR, lists solely in-frame clones and lacks some. The repertoire consists of more than 200,000 clones, with roughly 83% occurring once and the leading ten covering about 10%. Sequenced: peripheral blood. These receptors were taken from a man aged 80 or over with acute or convalescent COVID-19. Both conserved end residues are part of each CDR3. D genes are given only for firm matches. The listing skips clone size in some rows; elsewhere it reads once, few, many or a size class.

TRBV2	TRBD1	TRBJ1-5	-	TGTGCCAGCAGCTCAAGACAGGGGAAAGAAGGCAATCAGCCCCAGCATTTT	CASSSRQGKEGNQPQHF
TRBV5-1	TRBD1	TRBJ2-5	-	TGCGCCAGCAGCTTGACGGGACAGGGGCAAGAGACCCAGTACTTC	CASSLTGQGQETQYF
TRBV7-2	TRBD1	TRBJ2-7	-	TGTGCCAGCAGCTTAGCGGGGACAGGGAATTCCCACGAGCAGTACTTC	CASSLAGTGNSHEQYF
TRBV5-1	-	TRBJ1-1	-	TGCGCCAGCAGCTTGGACCCCCCAGGCTCTGGCATGAACACTGAAGCTTTCTTT	CASSLDPPGSGMNTEAFF
TRBV28	-	TRBJ1-5	once	TGTGCCAGCAGTTTATCGGCAGAGAGGTATCAGCCCCAGCATTTT	CASSLSAERYQPQHF
TRBV24-1	TRBD1	TRBJ1-2	few	TGTGCCACCAGTGATCCTGGACAGGATAACTATGGCTACACCTTC	CATSDPGQDNYGYTF
TRBV6-5	TRBD1	TRBJ1-1	-	TGTGCCAGCAGACGGGACAGGGGGCCCAACACTGAAGCTTTCTTT	CASRRDRGPNTEAFF
TRBV3-1/TRBV3-2	TRBD1	TRBJ1-2	-	TGTGCCAGCAGCCAATCGAGACAGGGGGGGGATGGCTACACCTTC	CASSQSRQGGDGYTF
TRBV7-7	-	TRBJ2-1	-	TGTGCCAGCAGCCGGACCCGGGACACATACAATGAGCAGTTCTTC	CASSRTRDTYNEQFF
TRBV5-8	TRBD2	TRBJ2-7	-	TGTGCCAGCAGCTGGAGCCTCGGGACTAGCGGGAGAGGCCACGAGCAGTACTTC	CASSWSLGTSGRGHEQYF
TRBV6-5	-	TRBJ2-1	-	TGTGCCAGCAGTTTCCTTTCCCGGGGCAATGAGCAGTTCTTC	CASSFLSRGNEQFF
TRBV7-3	TRBD1	TRBJ2-3	-	TGTGCCAGCAGCTTAACTCGGGACAGGGCAGATACGCAGTATTTT	CASSLTRDRADTQYF
TRBV7-9	-	TRBJ1-1	once	TGTGCCAGCAGCTTAGCAAGGGGAAGTTACACTGAAGCTTTCTTT	CASSLARGSYTEAFF
TRBV20-1	TRBD1	TRBJ1-2	-	TGCAGTGACAGGGGGGACTATGGCTACACCTTC	CSDRGDYGYTF
TRBV19	-	TRBJ1-5	-	TGTGCCAGTAGTATACGACACCTTAGCAATCAGCCCCAGCATTTT	CASSIRHLSNQPQHF
TRBV28	TRBD1	TRBJ1-2	few	TGTGCCAGCACCACCGGGACAGACTATGGCTACACCTTC	CASTTGTDYGYTF
TRBV5-1	-	TRBJ1-1	-	TGCGCCAGCAGCATACAACCATCAGGGGCCCCGGGGACTGAAGCTTTCTTT	CASSIQPSGAPGTEAFF
TRBV4-1	TRBD1	TRBJ2-1	-	TGCGCCAGCAGCCAAGATCGACAGGGGAAAGGAAATGAGCAGTTCTTC	CASSQDRQGKGNEQFF
TRBV27	TRBD2	TRBJ2-1	-	TGTGCCAGCAGTCTAGGGTCTAGCGGCAACAATGAGCAGTTCTTC	CASSLGSSGNNEQFF
TRBV18	-	TRBJ1-6	-	TGTGCCAGCTCACCAGCGGTGACAGTGGATAATTCACCCCTCCACTTT	CASSPAVTVDNSPLHF
TRBV5-1	-	TRBJ2-1	once	TGCGCCAGCAGCTTGCGGGGGAGGAGCTCCTACAATGAGCAGTTCTTC	CASSLRGRSSYNEQFF
TRBV3-1/TRBV3-2	-	TRBJ1-2	many	TGTGCCAGCAGCCCCCTAGAGGGATCTTATGGCTACACCTTC	CASSPLEGSYGYTF
TRBV27	TRBD1	TRBJ2-2	-	TGTGCCAGCAGCTACGGGACAGTGAACACCGGGGAGCTGTTTTTT	CASSYGTVNTGELFF
TRBV30	TRBD1	TRBJ1-5	-	TGTGCCTGGACACAGGGGTTCGATCAGCCCCAGCATTTT	CAWTQGFDQPQHF
TRBV12-3/TRBV12-4	-	TRBJ2-1	-	TGTGCCAGCAGTTCGGGTCGGTTCTTC	CASSSGRFF
TRBV27	-	TRBJ2-5	-	TGTGCCAGCAGTACCACCTTGGGTGCAGGGAGGAGGCAAGAGACCCAGTACTTC	CASSTTLGAGRRQETQYF
TRBV28	TRBD1	TRBJ1-5	-	TGTGCCAGCAGTTTATCCGAGTTGAGGGGGCTGCGGGCGTCTCAGCCCCAGCATTTT	CASSLSELRGLRASQPQHF
TRBV9	TRBD2	TRBJ2-3	-	TGTGCCAGCAGCGTCCGGCGGGAGTCGCGCACAGATACGCAGTATTTT	CASSVRRESRTDTQYF
TRBV12-5	TRBD1	TRBJ1-3	-	TGTGCTAGCATTCGGACAGGGGAGACCGTCTCAGGAAACACCATATATTTT	CASIRTGETVSGNTIYF
TRBV5-1	-	TRBJ2-6	-	TGCGCCAGCGGCGACACCTCTGGGGCCAACGTCCTGACTTTC	CASGDTSGANVLTF
TRBV6-5	TRBD1	TRBJ1-2	-	TGTGCCAGCAGTTACTCGAGGGGGCGTGGTGGCTACACCTTC	CASSYSRGRGGYTF
TRBV5-1	-	TRBJ1-5	-	TGCGCCAGCAGCCGGGGAGGACGGTCGAATCAGCCCCAGCATTTT	CASSRGGRSNQPQHF
TRBV2	-	TRBJ1-3	-	TGTGCCAGCAGTGAAGGTCCGGGGGGCACTGGAAACACCATATATTTT	CASSEGPGGTGNTIYF
TRBV3-1/TRBV3-2	TRBD2	TRBJ2-7	-	TGTGCCAGCAGCCCCACGACTAGCGGGAGTACGAGGTACGAGCAGTACTTC	CASSPTTSGSTRYEQYF
TRBV5-5	-	TRBJ1-2	-	TGTGCCAGCAGCTTGAGTGGGCCATTTAACTATGGCTACACCTTC	CASSLSGPFNYGYTF
TRBV2	TRBD1	TRBJ1-4	once	TGTGCCAGCAGTTGGACAGGCTTTGTTGAACTGTTTTTT	CASSWTGFVELFF
TRBV7-2	TRBD1	TRBJ1-1	-	TGTGCCAGCAGCTTAGGGACAGGGGATAGGGCTTTCTTT	CASSLGTGDRAFF
TRBV5-1	-	TRBJ1-4	-	TGCGCCAGCAGTCGACAGGCTAATGAAAAACTGTTTTTT	CASSRQANEKLFF
TRBV10-3	TRBD1	TRBJ1-5	-	TGTGCCATCAGTGAACACGCCGACAGGGAGGTCAGCGGCAATCAGCCCCAGCATTTT	CAISEHADREVSGNQPQHF
TRBV6-6	-	TRBJ1-5	-	TGTGCCAGCAGGCAGCCTGGACAGACTAATCAGCCCCAGCATTTT	CASRQPGQTNQPQHF
TRBV10-3	TRBD1	TRBJ1-4	-	TGTGCCATCAGTGGTGGACAGGGCCCGGGGGCCCGGATTTTT	CAISGGQGPGARIF
TRBV19	-	TRBJ1-1	-	TGTGCCAGTACCGGAGGGTGGAACACTGAAGCTTTCTTT	CASTGGWNTEAFF
TRBV3-1/TRBV3-2	-	TRBJ2-7	-	TGTGCCAGCAGCAAGCCTCAGGGAGAGCAGTACTTC	CASSKPQGEQYF
TRBV27	TRBD1	TRBJ1-6	few	TGTGCCAGCAGTCCCGGGACAGCAAGCTCCTATAATTCACCCCTCCACTTT	CASSPGTASSYNSPLHF
TRBV18	TRBD1	TRBJ2-2	once	TGTGCCAGCTCATCGCTGACAGGGACGAACACCGGGGAGCTGTTTTTT	CASSSLTGTNTGELFF
TRBV3-1/TRBV3-2	TRBD2	TRBJ2-5	-	TGTGCCAGCAGCATGACTAGCGGGAGAGAGACCCAGTACTTC	CASSMTSGRETQYF
TRBV5-8	-	TRBJ2-1	-	TGTGCCAGCCGTGCGGGGAGCTCCTACAATGAGCAGTTCTTC	CASRAGSSYNEQFF